This T cell receptor beta chain was profiled in a study of T-cell memory formation after mild COVID-19 (dated by TCRdb to 2020 to 2022). Study-level background: TCR sequence clusters from the two donors were largely donor specific. The cohort was made up of two young adult volunteers, one female and one male, who were previously healthy. Longitudinal TCRalpha and TCRbeta repertoire sequencing tracked T-cell clones expanding and contracting after mild COVID-19 in two donors.

Trimming at the junction amounts to 0 bases on V and 1 base on J, and the germline ends lie 11 bases apart. Reading the germline V gene gives CDR1 SGHVS and CDR2 FQNEAQ. The CDR3 runs 16 amino acids, cysteine and phenylalanine included. The entry retains the CDR3 DNA only, 48 bases that are in frame from base 1. A note on this clonotype: The target of this receptor is not known. No much larger clonotype is one base removed from it; base qualities were not supplied.

Overall study outcomes, separate from this receptor: From day 15 to 85, contracting clones showed balanced CD4/CD8 phenotypes, whereas a second wave of clones that expanded from day 15 to 37 leaned towards CD4+. Some responding clones were detected in pre-infection memory, which suggested that pre-existing cross-reactive memory T cells had joined the SARS-CoV-2 response. SARS-CoV-2 specificity of the second-wave clones peaking on day 37 was not confirmed. Only two mild cases were covered by the study, and larger cohorts that include severe cases with pre-infection samples were considered necessary. Contracting CD4+ clones were located mainly in the CM and EM memory subsets, whereas CD8+ clones were found to be enriched in EMRA.

Sequencing relied on an Illumina NovaSeq 6000. TCRalpha and TCRbeta cDNA libraries were built by 5'RACE with constant-segment primers, adding sample barcodes and unique molecular identifiers. RNA was extracted from every sample with Trizol reagent. Library amplification was performed in two PCR steps, and a second sample barcode and Illumina TruSeq adapters were introduced in the second step. Libraries were sequenced on an Illumina NovaSeq with 2 x 150 bp paired-end reads. For the original study's pipeline: With migec v1.2.7, reads were demultiplexed and then collapsed into UMI-guided consensus sequences. With mixcr v2.1.11, UMI consensuses were aligned to TRA and TRB V and J templates and assembled into clonotypes. Expanded or contracted clonotypes were those called significant by both edgeR and NoisET, with noise models trained on biological replicates. For edgeR calls, the cutoffs were a false discovery rate-adjusted p below 0.01 and a log2 fold-change threshold of 1. PCA with hierarchical clustering of max-normalized trajectories of the 1000 most abundant clonotypes was used as exploratory dynamics analysis. The CD4 or CD8 phenotype of responding clones was assigned using the separately sequenced CD4+ and CD8+ repertoires. TCRdb redid the processing of the public reads, applying fastp at Q25 and MiXCR, and retained in-frame beta chains. Each entry merges the rows of one CDR3 protein and shows their most common DNA and genes. These V and J calls rely on TCRdb rather than the paper's analysis. This sample holds 350,000 or so distinct CDR3 sequences; under 25% were observed only once. Around 13% of the sample lies in the top ten.

Ficoll-Paque density gradient centrifugation was the method used to isolate PBMCs. Here the chain combines TRBV7-8 and TRBJ2-3; the best D guess is TRBD2, with 6 bases matching. What was sequenced was PBMCs or a T cell subset sorted from them (not recorded which). The receptor was isolated from an adult woman who had mild COVID-19 (a few samples of this study predate the infection). The sample titles of this study are shuffled in the database, so cell type and time point are left out; the donor was told from shared clones. Here is the DNA: TGTGCCAGCAGCTTAGCGGGGGGAGTGGGCACAGATACGCAGTATTTT. Its coded protein is CASSLAGGVGTDTQYF.